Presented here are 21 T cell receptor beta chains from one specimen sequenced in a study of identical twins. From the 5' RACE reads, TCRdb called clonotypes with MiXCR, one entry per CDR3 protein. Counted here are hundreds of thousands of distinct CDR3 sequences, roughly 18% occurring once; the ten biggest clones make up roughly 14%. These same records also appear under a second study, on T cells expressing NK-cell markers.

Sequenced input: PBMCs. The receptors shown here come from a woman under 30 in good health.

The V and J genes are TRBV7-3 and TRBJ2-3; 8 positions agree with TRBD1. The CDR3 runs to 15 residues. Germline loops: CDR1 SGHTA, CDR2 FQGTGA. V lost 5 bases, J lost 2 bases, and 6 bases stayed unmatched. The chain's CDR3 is CASSARGRDTDTQYF. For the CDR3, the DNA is TGTGCCAGCAGCGCCAGGGGGCGCGACACAGATACGCAGTATTTT.

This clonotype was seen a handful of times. For the CDR3, the DNA is TGCGCCAGCAGCCAAGTCGATGGGCACTATGGCTACACCTTC. It codes for CASSQVDGHYGYTF. This chain joins TRBV4-1 and TRBJ1-2; D not certain. CDR1 MGHRA and CDR2 YSYEKL come from the germline V gene. The CDR3 has 14 residues. Trimming took off 1 base at V and 3 bases at J, with 9 bases between the two ends.

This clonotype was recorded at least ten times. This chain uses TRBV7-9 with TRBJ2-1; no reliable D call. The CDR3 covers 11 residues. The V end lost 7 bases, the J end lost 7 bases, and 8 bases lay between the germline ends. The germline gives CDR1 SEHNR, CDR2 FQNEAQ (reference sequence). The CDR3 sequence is CASTVVNEQFF. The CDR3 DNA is TGTGCCAGCACTGTAGTGAATGAGCAGTTCTTC.

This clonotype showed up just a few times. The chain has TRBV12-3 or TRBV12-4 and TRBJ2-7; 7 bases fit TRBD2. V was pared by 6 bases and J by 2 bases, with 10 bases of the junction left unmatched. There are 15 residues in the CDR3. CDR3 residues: CASRTAASGTYEQYF. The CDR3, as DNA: TGTGCCAGCAGAACCGCGGCTAGCGGAACCTACGAGCAGTACTTC.

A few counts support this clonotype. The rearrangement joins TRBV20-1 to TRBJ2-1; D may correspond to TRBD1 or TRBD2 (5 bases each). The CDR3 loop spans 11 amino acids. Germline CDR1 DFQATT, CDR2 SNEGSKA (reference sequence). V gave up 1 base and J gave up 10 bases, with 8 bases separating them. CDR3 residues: CSARVREEQFF. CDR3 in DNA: TGCAGTGCTAGAGTCAGGGAGGAGCAGTTCTTC.

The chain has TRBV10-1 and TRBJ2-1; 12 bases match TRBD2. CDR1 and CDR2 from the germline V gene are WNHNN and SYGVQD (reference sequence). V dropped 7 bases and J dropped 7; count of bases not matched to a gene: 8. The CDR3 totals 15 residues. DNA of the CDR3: TGCGCCAGCAACCCAGGGACTAGCGGGTCTAATGAGCAGTTCTTC. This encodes CASNPGTSGSNEQFF.

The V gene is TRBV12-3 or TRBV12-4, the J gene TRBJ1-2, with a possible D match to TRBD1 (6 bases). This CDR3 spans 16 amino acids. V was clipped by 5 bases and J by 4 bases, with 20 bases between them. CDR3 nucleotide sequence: TGTGCCAGCAGTACGTTTTACAGGGTGAGGGGCTATGGCTACACCTTC. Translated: CASSTFYRVRGYGYTF.

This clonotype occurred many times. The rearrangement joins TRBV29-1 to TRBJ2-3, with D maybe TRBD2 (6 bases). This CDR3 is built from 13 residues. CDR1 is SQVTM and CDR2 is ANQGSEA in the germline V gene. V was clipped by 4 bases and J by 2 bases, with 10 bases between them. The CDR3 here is CSVGGLATDTQYF. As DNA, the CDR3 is TGCAGCGTTGGGGGACTTGCCACAGATACGCAGTATTTT.

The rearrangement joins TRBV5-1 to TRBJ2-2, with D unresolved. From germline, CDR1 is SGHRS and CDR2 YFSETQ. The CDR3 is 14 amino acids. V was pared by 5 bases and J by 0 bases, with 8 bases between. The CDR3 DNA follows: TGCGCCAGCAGAACAGCAACGAACACCGGGGAGCTGTTTTTT. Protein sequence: CASRTATNTGELFF.

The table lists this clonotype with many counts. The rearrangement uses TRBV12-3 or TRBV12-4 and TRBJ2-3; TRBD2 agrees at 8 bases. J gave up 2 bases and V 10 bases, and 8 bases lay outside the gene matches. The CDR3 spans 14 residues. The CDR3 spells CATREGLSTDTQYF. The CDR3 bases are TGTGCCACCCGGGAGGGACTTTCCACAGATACGCAGTATTTT.

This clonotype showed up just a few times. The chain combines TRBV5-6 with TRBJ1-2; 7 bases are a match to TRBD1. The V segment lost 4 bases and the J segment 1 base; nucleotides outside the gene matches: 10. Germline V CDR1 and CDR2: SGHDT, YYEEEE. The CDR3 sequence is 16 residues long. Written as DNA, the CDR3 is TGTGCCAGCAGCCTACGGGACAGAGAATTTAACTATGGCTACACCTTC. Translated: CASSLRDREFNYGYTF.

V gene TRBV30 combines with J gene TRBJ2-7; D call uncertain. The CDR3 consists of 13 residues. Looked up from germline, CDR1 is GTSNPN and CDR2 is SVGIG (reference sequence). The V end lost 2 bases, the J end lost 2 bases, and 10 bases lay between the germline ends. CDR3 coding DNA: TGTGCCTGGAGTCCTCGGCGGACCTACGAGCAGTACTTC. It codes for CAWSPRRTYEQYF.

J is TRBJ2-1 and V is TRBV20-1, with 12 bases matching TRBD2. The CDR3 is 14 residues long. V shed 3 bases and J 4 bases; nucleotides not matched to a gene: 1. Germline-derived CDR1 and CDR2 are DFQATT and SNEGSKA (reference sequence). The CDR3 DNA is TGCAGTGCTAGCACTAGCGGGGGGTACAATGAGCAGTTCTTC. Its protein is CSASTSGGYNEQFF.

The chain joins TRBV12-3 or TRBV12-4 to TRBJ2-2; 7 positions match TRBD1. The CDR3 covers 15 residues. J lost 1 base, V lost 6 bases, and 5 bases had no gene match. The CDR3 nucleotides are TGTGCCAGCAGAAACCAGGGGGTGAACACCGGGGAGCTGTTTTTT. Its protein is CASRNQGVNTGELFF.

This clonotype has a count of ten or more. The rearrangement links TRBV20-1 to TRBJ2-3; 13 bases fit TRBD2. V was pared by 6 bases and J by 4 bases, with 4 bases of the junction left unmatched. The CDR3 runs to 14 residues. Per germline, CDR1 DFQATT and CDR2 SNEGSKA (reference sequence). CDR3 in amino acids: CSAEGLAGSDTQYF. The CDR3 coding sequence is TGCAGTGCCGAGGGACTAGCGGGATCAGATACGCAGTATTTT.

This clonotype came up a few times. DNA of the CDR3: TGCGCCACCAAACAGGGGACCTCCAACACCGGGGAGCTGTTTTTT. Translated: CATKQGTSNTGELFF. The rearrangement joins TRBV5-1 to TRBJ2-2, with 7 bases identical to TRBD1. V dropped 9 bases and J dropped 2; count of bases not matched to a gene: 10. The CDR3 covers 15 residues. The germline V gene encodes CDR1 SGHRS and CDR2 YFSETQ.

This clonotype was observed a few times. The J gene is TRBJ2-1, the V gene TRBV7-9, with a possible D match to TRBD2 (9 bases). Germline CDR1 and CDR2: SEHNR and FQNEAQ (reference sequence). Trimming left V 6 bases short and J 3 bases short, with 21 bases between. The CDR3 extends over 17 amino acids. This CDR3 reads CASSPGGGGDLYNEQFF. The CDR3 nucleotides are TGTGCCAGCAGTCCAGGGGGCGGGGGGGATCTCTACAATGAGCAGTTCTTC.

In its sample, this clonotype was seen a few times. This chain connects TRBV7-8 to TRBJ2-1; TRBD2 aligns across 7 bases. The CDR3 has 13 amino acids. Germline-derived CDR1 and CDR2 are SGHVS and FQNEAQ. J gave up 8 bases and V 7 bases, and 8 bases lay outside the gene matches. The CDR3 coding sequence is TGTGCCAGCACCCCTATGGGAGGGCATGAGCAGTTCTTC. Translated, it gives CASTPMGGHEQFF.

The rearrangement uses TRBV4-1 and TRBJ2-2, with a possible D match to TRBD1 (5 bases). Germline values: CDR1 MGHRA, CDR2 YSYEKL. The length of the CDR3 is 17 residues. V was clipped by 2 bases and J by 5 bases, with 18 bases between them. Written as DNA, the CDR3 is TGCGCCAGCAGCCAACTTAGGACACGCGAGAGGACCGGGGAGCTGTTTTTT. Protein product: CASSQLRTRERTGELFF.

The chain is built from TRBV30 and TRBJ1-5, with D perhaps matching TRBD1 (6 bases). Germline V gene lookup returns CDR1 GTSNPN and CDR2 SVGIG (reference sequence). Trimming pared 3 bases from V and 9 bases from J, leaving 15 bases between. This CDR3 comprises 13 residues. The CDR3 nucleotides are TGTGCCTGGAGGGGGGCATCCATGGGGCCCCAGCATTTT. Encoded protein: CAWRGASMGPQHF. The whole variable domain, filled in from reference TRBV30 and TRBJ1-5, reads SQTIHQWPATLVQPVGSPLSLECTVEGTSNPNLYWYRQAAGRGLQLLFYSVGIGQISSEVPQNLSASRPQDRQFILSSKKLLLSDSGFYLCAWRGASMGPQHFGDGTRLSIL.

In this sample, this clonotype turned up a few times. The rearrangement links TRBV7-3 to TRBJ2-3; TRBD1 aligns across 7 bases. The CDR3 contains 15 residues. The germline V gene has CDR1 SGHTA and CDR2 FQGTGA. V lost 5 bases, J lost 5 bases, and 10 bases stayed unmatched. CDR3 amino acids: CASSRLGQVGDTQYF. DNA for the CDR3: TGTGCCAGCAGCCGCCTTGGACAGGTTGGAGATACGCAGTATTTT.